Detailed here is one T cell receptor (beta chain). Trimming took 1 base from V and 9 from J, leaving 10 bases between them. This CDR3 spans 14 amino acids. The germline V gene has CDR1 KGHSH and CDR2 LQKENI. Recruitment covered 25 or so US areas and drew participants whose ages spanned roughly 18 to 90 years. The data were taken from a study of blood T cell repertoires in COVID-19. Profiled with immunoSEQ multiplex PCR; TCRdb holds only in-frame clones, not every one. Here the sample spans 350,000 to 550,000 clones, roughly 85% being singletons. This rearrangement joins TRBV18 to TRBJ1-6, with D possibly matching TRBD1 (5 bases). Sequencing was done on a sample of PBMCs or T cells enriched from blood (not recorded which). The source is a woman younger than 30 with acute COVID-19. CDR3 amino acids: CASSPRGEGSPLHF. As DNA, the CDR3 is TGTGCCAGCTCACCACGAGGGGAGGGTTCACCCCTCCACTTT. The variable domain in full, completed from reference TRBV18 and TRBJ1-6, reads NAGVMQNPRHLVRRRGQEARLRCSPMKGHSHVYWYRQLPEEGLKFMVYLQKENIIDESGMPKERFSAEFPKEGPSILRIQQVVRGDSAAYFCASSPRGEGSPLHFGNGTRLTVT.